The present TCR beta chain was sequenced within a study of blood T cell repertoires in COVID-19. Study overall: The origin of the acute and convalescent COVID-19 samples was the United States, Italy and Spain. PBMCs, B-cell-depleted T cells, or T cells provided the cDNA or gDNA that made up the material.

Germline V CDR1 and CDR2: LNHDA, SQIVND (reference sequence). The CDR3 contains 13 residues. V was shortened by 1 base and J by 3 bases, with 7 bases between the two germline ends. As originally analysed: Using reference gene primer amplification, nucleated cell counts were estimated. The table came from immunoSEQ multiplex PCR; TCRdb's copy has only in-frame clones and leaves some out. That table is the source of V, J and clone size, and D and trimming were worked out from the DNA. The repertoire holds roughly 110,000 clones, with roughly 90% as singletons. This TCR was sampled from a man between 40 and 49 years old with active or convalescent COVID-19. The genes are TRBV19 and TRBJ2-7, with D hard to call. Source material: peripheral blood. CDR3 loop: CASSIGERYEQYF. The CDR3, as DNA: TGTGCCAGTAGTATAGGAGAACGCTACGAGCAGTACTTC.